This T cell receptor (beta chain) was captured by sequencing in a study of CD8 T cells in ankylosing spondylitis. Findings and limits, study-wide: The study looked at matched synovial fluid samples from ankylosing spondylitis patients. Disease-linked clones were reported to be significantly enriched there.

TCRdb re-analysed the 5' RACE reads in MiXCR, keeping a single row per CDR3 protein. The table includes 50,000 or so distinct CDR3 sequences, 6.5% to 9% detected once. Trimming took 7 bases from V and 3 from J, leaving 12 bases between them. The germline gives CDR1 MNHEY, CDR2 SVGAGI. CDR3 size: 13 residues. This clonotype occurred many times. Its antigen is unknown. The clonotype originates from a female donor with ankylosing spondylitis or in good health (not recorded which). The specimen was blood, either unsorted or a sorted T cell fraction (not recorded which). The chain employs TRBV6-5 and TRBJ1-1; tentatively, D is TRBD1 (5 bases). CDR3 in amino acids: CASISGRDTEAFF. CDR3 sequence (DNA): TGTGCCAGCATTTCGGGCAGGGACACTGAAGCTTTCTTT.